This TCR beta chain comes out of a study of beta chain features in type 1 diabetes. Germline V gene lookup returns CDR1 SGHRS and CDR2 YFSETQ. CDR3 length: 16 residues. V was pared by 4 bases and J by 0 bases, with 15 bases between. Sorting of CD4+ naive, central memory, regulatory and stem cell-like memory cells was performed via CD45RO/CCR7/CD25/CD127/CD95/CD27. Whole-study results and caveats: People with Type 1 diabetes carried modestly yet significantly shorter TCRB CDR3s in all four CD4+ subsets.

About this clone itself: Its specificity is unknown.

Since all of the isolated RNA was reverse transcribed, expressed TCRB transcripts were what got sequenced. Assay used: immunoSEQ multiplex PCR; TCRdb lists only in-frame clones, some missing. The sample holds over 650,000 clones, about 14% seen once. Specimen: naive CD4+ T cells from blood. The receptor was isolated from a man in his late teens or twenties with type 1 diabetes. This rearrangement joins TRBV5-1 to TRBJ2-3; D might be TRBD2 (5 bases). The CDR3 loop is CASSLRAGGSTDTQYF. The DNA of the CDR3 is TGCGCCAGCAGCCTCCGAGCAGGAGGAAGCACAGATACGCAGTATTTT.